Following are 3 T cell receptor beta chains from one sample sequenced in a study of blood T cell repertoires in COVID-19. Using immunoSEQ multiplex PCR, the repertoire was profiled, and TCRdb retains in-frame clones only, with some absent. The sample carries about 310,000 clones, around 87% recorded once. Sequenced: peripheral blood. The receptors originated from a woman between 45 and 60 years old who had recovered from COVID-19.

This chain joins TRBV28 and TRBJ2-1; 8 nucleotides line up with TRBD2. The germline V gene encodes CDR1 MDHEN and CDR2 SYDVKM. The CDR3 runs 15 residues. V gave up 2 bases and J gave up 7 bases; unmatched junction bases: 7. CDR3 nucleotides: TGTGCCAGCAGTTTAGCGGGGGGCCTCTCAAATGAGCAGTTCTTC. Its translation: CASSLAGGLSNEQFF. The full variable domain, with the rest looked up from reference TRBV28 and TRBJ2-1, is DVKVTQSSRYLVKRTGEKVFLECVQDMDHENMFWYRQDPGLGLRLIYFSYDVKMKEKGDIPEGYSVSREKKERFSLILESASTNQTSMYLCASSLAGGLSNEQFFGPGTRLTVL.

The chain links TRBV5-1 to TRBJ1-4, with a tentative D call TRBD1 (6 bases). The CDR3 is made up of 16 amino acids. The germline gives CDR1 SGHRS, CDR2 YFSETQ. The ends were cut back, 4 bases at V and 6 bases at J, with 19 bases in the middle. In DNA form, the CDR3 reads TGCGCCAGCAGCCCAACTCCGGGGGGGGCGGATGAAAAACTGTTTTTT. Amino acid sequence: CASSPTPGGADEKLFF.

This chain uses TRBV3-1 (or the pseudogene TRBV3-2) with TRBJ2-1, with TRBD2 identical over 11 bases. Looked up from germline, CDR1 is LGHDT and CDR2 is YNNKEL (reference sequence). The CDR3 is 16 residues long. V lost 2 bases to trimming and J lost 4 bases; unmatched junction nucleotides: 4. CDR3 DNA: TGTGCCAGCAGCCAACGTAGCGGGGGGGCTTACAATGAGCAGTTCTTC. Its translation is CASSQRSGGAYNEQFF.